This T cell receptor (beta chain) was profiled in a study of coeliac disease. Study-wide context: The study queried TRBV7-2 bias without high-resolution HLA data.

Concerning this clone itself: Relative to the germline gene, one junction end is altered; a read error may explain this. Other DNA sequences of this sample code for an identical CDR3.

Cells were frozen in aliquots of approximately 450,000, and one aliquot per fraction was sequenced. CDR3 length: 15 amino acids. CDR1 is SGDLS, CDR2 YYNGEE, per germline. Assay used: immunoSEQ multiplex PCR; TCRdb lists only in-frame clones, some missing. The sample lists some 4,000 clones, 50% to 75% occurring once. Sequences were obtained from intraepithelial lymphocytes from the gut. V gene TRBV9 combines with J gene TRBJ2-2; tentative D call: TRBD2 (5 bases). This TCR came from a human donor with active celiac disease. The CDR3 region is CASSVAGTNTGELFF. CDR3 bases: TGCGCCAGCAGCGTAGCCGGGACGAACACCGGGGAGCTGTTTTTT.